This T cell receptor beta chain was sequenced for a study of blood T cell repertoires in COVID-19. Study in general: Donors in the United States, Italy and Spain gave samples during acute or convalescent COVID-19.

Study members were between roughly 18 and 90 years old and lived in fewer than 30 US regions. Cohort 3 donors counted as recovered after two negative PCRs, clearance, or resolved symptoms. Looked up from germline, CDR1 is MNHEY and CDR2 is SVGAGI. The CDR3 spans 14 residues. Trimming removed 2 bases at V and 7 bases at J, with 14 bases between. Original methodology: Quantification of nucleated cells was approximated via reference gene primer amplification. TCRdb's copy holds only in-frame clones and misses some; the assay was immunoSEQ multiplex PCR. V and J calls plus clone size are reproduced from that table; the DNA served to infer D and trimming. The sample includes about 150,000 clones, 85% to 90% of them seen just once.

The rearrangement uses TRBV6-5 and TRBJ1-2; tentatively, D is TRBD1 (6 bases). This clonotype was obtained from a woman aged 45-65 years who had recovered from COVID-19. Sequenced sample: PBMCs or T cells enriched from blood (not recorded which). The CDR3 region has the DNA TGTGCCAGCAGTTACCAGGGGCCCGTAGGTGGCTACACCTTC. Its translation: CASSYQGPVGGYTF.